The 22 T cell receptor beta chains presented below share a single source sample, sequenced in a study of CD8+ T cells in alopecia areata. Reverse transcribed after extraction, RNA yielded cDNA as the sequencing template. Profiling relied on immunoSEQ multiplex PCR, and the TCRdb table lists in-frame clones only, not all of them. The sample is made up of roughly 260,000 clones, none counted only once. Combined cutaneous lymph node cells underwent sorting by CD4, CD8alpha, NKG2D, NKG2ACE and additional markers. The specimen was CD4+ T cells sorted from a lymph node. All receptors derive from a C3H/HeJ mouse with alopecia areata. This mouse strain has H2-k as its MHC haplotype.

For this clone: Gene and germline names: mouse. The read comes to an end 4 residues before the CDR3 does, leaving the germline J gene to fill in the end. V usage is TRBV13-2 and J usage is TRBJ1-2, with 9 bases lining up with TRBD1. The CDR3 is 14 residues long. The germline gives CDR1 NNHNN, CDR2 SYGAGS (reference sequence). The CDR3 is CASGDAYRGRDYTF. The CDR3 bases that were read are TGTGCCAGCGGTGATGCATACAGGGGGCGC.

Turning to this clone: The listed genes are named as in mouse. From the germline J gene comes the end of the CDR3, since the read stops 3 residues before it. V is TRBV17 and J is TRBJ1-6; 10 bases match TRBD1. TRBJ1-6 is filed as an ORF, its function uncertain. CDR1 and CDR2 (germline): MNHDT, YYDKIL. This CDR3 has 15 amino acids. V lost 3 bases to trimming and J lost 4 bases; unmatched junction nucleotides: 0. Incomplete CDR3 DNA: TGTGCTAGCAGTAGGGACAGGGGGTATAATTCGCCC. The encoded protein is CASSRDRGYNSP. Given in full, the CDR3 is CASSRDRGYNSPLYF.

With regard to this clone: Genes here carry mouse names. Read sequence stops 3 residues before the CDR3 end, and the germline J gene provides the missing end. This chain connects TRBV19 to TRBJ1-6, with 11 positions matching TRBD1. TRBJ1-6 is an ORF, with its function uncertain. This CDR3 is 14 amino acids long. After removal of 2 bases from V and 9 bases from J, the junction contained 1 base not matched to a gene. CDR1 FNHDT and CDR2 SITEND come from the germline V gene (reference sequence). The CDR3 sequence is CASSIGTGGSPLYF. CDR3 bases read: TGTGCCAGCAGTATTGGGACAGGGGGTTCGCCC.

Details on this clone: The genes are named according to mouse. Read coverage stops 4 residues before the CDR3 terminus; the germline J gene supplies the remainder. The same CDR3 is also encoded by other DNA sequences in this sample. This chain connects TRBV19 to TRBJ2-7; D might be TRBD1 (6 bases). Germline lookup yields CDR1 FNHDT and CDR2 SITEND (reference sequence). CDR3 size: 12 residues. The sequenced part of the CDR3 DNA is TGTGCCAGCAGTAAGGACAGATAT. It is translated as CASSKDRY. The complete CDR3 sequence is CASSKDRYEQYF.

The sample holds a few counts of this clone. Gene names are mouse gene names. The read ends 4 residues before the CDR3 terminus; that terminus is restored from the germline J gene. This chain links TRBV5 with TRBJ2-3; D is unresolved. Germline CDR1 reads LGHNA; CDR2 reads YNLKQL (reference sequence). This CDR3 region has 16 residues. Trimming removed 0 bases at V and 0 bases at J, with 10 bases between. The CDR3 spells CASSQDLQPSAETLYF. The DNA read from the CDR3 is TGTGCCAGCAGCCAAGATCTACAACCTAGTGCAGAA.

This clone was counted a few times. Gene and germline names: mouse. CDR3 sequence reads: CASTPGEGTGQLYF. The sequenced CDR3 bases are TGTGCCAGCACCCCAGGGGAGGGCACCGGG. The gene calls are TRBV5 and TRBJ2-2, with D possibly matching TRBD1 (6 bases). The CDR3 end falls 4 residues outside the read, so it is completed with the germline J gene. The CDR3 length is 14 residues. Trimming removed 7 bases at V and 4 bases at J, with 13 bases between. The germline V gene has CDR1 LGHNA and CDR2 YNLKQL (reference sequence).

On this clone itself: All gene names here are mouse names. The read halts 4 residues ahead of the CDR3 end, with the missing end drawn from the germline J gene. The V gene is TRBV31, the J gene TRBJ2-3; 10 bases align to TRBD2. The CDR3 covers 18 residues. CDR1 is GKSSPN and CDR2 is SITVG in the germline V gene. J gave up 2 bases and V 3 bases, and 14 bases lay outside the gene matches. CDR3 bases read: TGTGCCTGGAGCAGAATCCTCCTGGGGGGGCGCGATGCAGAA. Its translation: CAWSRILLGGRDAE. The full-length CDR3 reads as CAWSRILLGGRDAETLYF.

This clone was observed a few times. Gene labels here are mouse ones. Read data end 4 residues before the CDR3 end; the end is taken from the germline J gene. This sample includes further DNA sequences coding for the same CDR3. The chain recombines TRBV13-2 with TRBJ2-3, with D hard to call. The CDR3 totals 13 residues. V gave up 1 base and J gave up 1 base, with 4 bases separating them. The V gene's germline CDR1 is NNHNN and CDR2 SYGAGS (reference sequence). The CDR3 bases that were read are TGTGCCAGCGGTGATTGGGGTGCAGAA. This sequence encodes CASGDWGAE. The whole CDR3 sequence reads CASGDWGAETLYF.

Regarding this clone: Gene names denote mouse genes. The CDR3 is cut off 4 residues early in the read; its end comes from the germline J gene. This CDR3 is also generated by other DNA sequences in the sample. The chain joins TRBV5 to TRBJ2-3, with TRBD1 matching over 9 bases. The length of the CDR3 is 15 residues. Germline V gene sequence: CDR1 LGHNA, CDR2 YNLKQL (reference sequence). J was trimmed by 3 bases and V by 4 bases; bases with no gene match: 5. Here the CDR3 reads CASSPDRGRAETLYF. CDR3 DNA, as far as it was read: TGTGCCAGCAGCCCGGACAGGGGAAGAGCAGAA.

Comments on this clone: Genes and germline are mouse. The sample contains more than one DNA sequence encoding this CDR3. The CDR3: CASSEQGGYEQYF. The CDR3 DNA, read in part, is TGTGCCAGCAGTGAGCAGGGGGGATAT. This chain links TRBV13-3 with TRBJ2-7; the D gene is possibly TRBD1 (7 bases). The read finishes 4 residues shy of the CDR3 end, and the germline J gene is used to complete it. Germline V gene sequence: CDR1 NNHDY, CDR2 SYVADS. This CDR3 is 13 amino acids long.

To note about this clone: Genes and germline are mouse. The sequenced CDR3 bases are TGTGCCAGCAGCCATCATGACAGGGGGCTACCCTCCCGA. Translating gives CASSHHDRGLPSR. The CDR3, in full, reads CASSHHDRGLPSREVFF. The chain couples TRBV5 to TRBJ1-1, with TRBD1 identical over 10 bases. The sequence runs out 4 residues before the end of the CDR3; the remainder is reconstructed from the germline J gene. CDR3 length equals 17 residues. Germline V lookup: CDR1 LGHNA, CDR2 YNLKQL (reference sequence).

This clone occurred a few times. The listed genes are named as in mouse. Incomplete CDR3 DNA: TGTGCTAGCAGTTTACCGGGACAGGGCTATAATTCGCCC. Its translation is CASSLPGQGYNSP. The full-length CDR3 reads as CASSLPGQGYNSPLYF. The rearrangement links TRBV29 to TRBJ1-6, with 9 bases lining up with TRBD1. From the germline J gene comes the end of the CDR3, since the read stops 3 residues before it. TRBJ1-6 is annotated as an ORF whose role is uncertain. CDR3 size: 16 residues. The germline V gene has CDR1 MSHET and CDR2 SYDVDS. The J segment lost 3 bases and the V segment lost 2 bases, leaving 2 bases of the junction unmatched.

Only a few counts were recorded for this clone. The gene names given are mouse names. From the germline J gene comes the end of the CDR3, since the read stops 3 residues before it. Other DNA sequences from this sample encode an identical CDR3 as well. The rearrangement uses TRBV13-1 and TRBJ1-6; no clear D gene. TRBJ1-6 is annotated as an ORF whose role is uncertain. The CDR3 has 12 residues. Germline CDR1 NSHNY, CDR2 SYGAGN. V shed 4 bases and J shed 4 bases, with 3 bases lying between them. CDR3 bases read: TGTGCCAGCAGTCCTTATAATTCGCCC. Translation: CASSPYNSP. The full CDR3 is CASSPYNSPLYF.

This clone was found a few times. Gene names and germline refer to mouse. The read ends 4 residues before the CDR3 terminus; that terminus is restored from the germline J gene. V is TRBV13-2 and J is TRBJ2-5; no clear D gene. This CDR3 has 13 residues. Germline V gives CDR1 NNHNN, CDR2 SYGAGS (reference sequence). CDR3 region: CASGDADKDTQYF. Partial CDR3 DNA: TGTGCCAGCGGTGATGCAGACAAAGAC.

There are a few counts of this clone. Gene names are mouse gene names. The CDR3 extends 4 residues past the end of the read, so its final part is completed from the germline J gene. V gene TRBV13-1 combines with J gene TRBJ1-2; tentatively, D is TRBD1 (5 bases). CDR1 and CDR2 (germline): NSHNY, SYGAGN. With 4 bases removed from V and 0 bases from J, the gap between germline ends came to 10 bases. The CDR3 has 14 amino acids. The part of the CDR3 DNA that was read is TGTGCCAGCAGTCTGGACAACACAAACTCC. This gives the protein CASSLDNTNS. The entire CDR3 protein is CASSLDNTNSDYTF.

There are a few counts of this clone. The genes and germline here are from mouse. This CDR3 is CASRPGHANTEVFF. The sequenced CDR3 bases are TGTGCCAGCAGGCCGGGACATGCAAACACA. This chain uses TRBV13-3 with TRBJ1-1; D might be TRBD1 (6 bases). Read coverage stops 4 residues before the CDR3 terminus; the germline J gene supplies the remainder. Germline V gene lookup returns CDR1 NNHDY and CDR2 SYVADS. The germline V and J ends were trimmed by 5 bases and 0 bases, with 11 bases remaining between them. The CDR3 runs 14 residues.

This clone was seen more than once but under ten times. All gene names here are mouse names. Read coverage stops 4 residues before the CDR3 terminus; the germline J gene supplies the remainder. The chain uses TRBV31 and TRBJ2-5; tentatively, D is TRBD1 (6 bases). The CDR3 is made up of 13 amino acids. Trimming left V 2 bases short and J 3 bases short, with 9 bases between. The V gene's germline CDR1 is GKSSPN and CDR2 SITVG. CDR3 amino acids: CAWSWGQQDTQYF. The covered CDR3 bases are TGTGCCTGGAGTTGGGGACAACAAGAC.

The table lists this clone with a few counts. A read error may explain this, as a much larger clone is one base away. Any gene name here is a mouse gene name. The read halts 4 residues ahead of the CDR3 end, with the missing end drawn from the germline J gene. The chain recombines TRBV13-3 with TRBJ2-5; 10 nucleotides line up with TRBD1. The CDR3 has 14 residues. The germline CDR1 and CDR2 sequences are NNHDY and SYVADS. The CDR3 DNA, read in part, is TGTGCCAGCAGTGGGACAGGGGGGAAAGAC. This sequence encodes CASSGTGGKD. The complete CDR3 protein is CASSGTGGKDTQYF.

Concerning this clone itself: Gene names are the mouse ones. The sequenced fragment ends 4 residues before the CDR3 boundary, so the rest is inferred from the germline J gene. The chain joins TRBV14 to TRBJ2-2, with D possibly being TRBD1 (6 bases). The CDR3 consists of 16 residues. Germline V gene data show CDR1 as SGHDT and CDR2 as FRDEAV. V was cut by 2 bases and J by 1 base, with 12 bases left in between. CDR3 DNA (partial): TGTGCCAGCAGTTTGGGCCCGGGACAAAACACCGGG. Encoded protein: CASSLGPGQNTG. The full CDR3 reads CASSLGPGQNTGQLYF.

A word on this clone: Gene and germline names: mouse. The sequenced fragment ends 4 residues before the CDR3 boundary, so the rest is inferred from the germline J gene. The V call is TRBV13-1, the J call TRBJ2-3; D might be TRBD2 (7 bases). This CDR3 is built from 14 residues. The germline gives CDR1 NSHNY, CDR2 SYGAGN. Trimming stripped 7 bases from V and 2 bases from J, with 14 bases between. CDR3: CASAPGGLAETLYF. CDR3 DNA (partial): TGTGCCAGCGCCCCTGGGGGCCTTGCAGAA.

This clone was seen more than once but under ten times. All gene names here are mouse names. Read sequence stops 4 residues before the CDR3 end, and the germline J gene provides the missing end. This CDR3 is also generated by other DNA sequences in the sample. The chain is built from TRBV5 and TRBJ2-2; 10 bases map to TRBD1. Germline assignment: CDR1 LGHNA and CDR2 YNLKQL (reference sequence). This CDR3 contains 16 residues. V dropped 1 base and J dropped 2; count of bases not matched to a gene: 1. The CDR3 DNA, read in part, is TGTGCCAGCAGCCAAGGGACAGGGGGTAACACCGGG. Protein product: CASSQGTGGNTG. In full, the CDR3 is CASSQGTGGNTGQLYF.

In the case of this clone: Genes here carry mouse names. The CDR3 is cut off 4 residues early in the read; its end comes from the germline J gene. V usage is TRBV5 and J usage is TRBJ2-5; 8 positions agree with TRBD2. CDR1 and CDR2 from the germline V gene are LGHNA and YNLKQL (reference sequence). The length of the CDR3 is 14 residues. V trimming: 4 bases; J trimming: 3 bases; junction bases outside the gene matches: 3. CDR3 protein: CASSRGGQQDTQYF. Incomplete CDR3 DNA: TGTGCCAGCAGCCGGGGGGGCCAACAAGAC.